This record covers a single T cell receptor beta chain. Its antigen remains unknown. From the reads, TCRdb called clonotypes with MiXCR, one entry per CDR3 protein. Of some 900,000 distinct CDR3 sequences in the sample, about 33% were seen once. This sample stems from a study of T cell repertoires in cytomegalovirus infection. The wider study: Recently identified HLA-C-restricted CMV epitopes were among the peptides used. Public TCR beta signatures were indicative of both CMV infection and a matching HLA type. Study outcomes and limitations: What dominated the ex vivo response were HLA-C-restricted CMV-specific TCR beta clonotypes. Public TCR beta family frequency separated CMV-and-HLA carriers, including in an independent cohort.

The CDR3 runs 14 residues. Trimming left V 0 bases short and J 4 bases short, with 9 bases between. Germline values: CDR1 SGHVS, CDR2 FQNEAQ. Here the sequenced sample was cultured CD8+ T cells from PBMCs, taken from culture after CMV antigen stimulation. The rearrangement joins TRBV7-8 to TRBJ1-2; D unresolved. The clonotype comes from a human donor in good health (CMV status not recorded). Some clones in this sample may be carry-over from other donors' samples. CDR3 amino acids: CASSLADGSYGYTF. CDR3 DNA sequence: TGTGCCAGCAGCTTAGCCGACGGAAGCTATGGCTACACCTTC.